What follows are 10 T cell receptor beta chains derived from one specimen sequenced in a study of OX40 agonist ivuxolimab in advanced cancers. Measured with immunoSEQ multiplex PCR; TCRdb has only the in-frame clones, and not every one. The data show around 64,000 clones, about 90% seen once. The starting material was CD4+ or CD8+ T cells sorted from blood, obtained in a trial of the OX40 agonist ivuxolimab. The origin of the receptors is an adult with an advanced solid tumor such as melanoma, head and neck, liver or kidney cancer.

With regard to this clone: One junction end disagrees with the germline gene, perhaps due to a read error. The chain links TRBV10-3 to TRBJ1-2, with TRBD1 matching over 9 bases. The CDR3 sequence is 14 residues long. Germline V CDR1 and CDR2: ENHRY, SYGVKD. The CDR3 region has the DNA TGTGCCAGCAGTTACAGGGACAGGGCCTATGGCTACACCTTC. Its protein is CASSYRDRAYGYTF.

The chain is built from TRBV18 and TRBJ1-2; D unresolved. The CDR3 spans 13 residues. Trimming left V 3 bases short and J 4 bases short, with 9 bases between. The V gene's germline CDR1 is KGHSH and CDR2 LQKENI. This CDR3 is CASSPIDTYGYTF. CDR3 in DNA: TGTGCCAGCTCACCGATTGACACCTATGGCTACACCTTC.

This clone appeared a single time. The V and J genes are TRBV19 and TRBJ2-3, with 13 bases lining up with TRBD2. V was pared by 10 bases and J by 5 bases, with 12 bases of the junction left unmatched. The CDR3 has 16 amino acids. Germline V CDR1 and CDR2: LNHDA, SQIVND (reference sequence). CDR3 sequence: CATHRTSGSRGDTQYF. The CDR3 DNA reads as TGTGCCACCCACAGGACTAGCGGGAGTAGGGGAGATACGCAGTATTTT.

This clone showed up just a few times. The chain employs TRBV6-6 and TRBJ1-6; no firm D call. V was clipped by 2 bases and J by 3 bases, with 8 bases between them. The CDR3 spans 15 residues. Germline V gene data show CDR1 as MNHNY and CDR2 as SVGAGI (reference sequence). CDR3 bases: TGTGCCAGCAGTTACGGTGGCAGCTATAATTCACCCCTCCACTTT. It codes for CASSYGGSYNSPLHF.

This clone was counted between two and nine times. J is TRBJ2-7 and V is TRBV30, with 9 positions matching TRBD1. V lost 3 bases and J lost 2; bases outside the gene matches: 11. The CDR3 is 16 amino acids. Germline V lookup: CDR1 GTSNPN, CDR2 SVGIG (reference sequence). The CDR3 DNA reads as TGTGCCTGGAGACCCAAGATCGGGACAGGGACCTACGAGCAGTACTTC. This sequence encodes CAWRPKIGTGTYEQYF.

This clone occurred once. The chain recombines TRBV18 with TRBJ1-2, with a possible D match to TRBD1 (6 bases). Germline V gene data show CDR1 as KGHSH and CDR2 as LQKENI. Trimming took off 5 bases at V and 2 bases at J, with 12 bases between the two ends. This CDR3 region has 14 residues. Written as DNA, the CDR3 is TGTGCCAGCTCAGCAGGGGCCAGCAACTATGGCTACACCTTC. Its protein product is CASSAGASNYGYTF.

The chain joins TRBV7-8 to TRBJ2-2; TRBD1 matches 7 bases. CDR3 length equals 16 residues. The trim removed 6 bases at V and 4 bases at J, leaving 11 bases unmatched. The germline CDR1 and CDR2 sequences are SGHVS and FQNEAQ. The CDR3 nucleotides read TGTGCCAGCAGGTTAATAGGGGGCGCAGGCACCGGGGAGCTGTTTTTT. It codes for CASRLIGGAGTGELFF.

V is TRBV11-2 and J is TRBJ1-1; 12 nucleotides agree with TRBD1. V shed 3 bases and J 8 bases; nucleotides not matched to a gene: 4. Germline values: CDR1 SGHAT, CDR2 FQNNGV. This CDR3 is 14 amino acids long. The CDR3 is CASSLPGTGGEAFF. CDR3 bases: TGTGCCAGCAGCTTGCCCGGGACAGGGGGCGAAGCTTTCTTT. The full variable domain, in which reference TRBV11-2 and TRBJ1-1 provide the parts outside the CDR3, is EAGVAQSPRYKIIEKRQSVAFWCNPISGHATLYWYQQILGQGPKLLIQFQNNGVVDDSQLPKDRFSAERLKGVDSTLKIQPAKLEDSAVYLCASSLPGTGGEAFFGQGTRLTVV.

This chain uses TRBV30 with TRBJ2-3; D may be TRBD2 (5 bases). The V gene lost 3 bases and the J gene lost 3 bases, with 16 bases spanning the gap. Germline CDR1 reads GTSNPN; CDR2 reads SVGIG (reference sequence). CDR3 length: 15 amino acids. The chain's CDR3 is CAWRDGTRVTDTQYF. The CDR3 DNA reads TGTGCCTGGAGGGACGGAACGAGGGTGACAGATACGCAGTATTTT.

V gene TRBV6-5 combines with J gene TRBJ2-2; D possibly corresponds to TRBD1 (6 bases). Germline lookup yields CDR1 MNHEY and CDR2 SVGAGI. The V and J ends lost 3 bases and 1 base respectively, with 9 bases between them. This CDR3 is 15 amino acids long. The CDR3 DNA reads TGTGCCAGCAGTTATTTGACAGGGAACACCGGGGAGCTGTTTTTT. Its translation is CASSYLTGNTGELFF.